These 26 T cell receptor beta chains originate from one sample sequenced in a study of blood T cell repertoires in COVID-19. Profiling relied on immunoSEQ multiplex PCR, and the TCRdb table lists in-frame clones only, not all of them. The data contain approximately 270,000 clones, 80% to 90% of them singletons. The specimen was peripheral blood. These receptors all come from a woman in her 70s with acute or convalescent COVID-19.

This clone was picked up a small number of times. The rearrangement joins TRBV7-2 to TRBJ2-5; D gene uncertain. The CDR3 sequence is 13 residues long. V lost 0 bases to trimming and J lost 5 bases, with 7 bases between them. Germline V CDR1 and CDR2: SGHTA, FQGNSA. DNA for the CDR3: TGTGCCAGCAGCTTAGCCCAGAGGGAGACCCAGTACTTC. Its protein product is CASSLAQRETQYF. The full variable domain, completed using reference TRBV7-2 and TRBJ2-5, is GAGVSQSPSNKVTEKGKDVELRCDPISGHTALYWYRQSLGQGLEFLIYFQGNSAPDKSGLPSDRFSAERTGGSVSTLTIQRTQQEDSAVYLCASSLAQRETQYFGPGTRLLVL.

This clone was counted a few times. The chain carries TRBV6-1 and TRBJ1-4; D unclear. With 0 bases removed from V and 8 bases from J, the gap between germline ends came to 10 bases. Germline values: CDR1 MNHNS, CDR2 SASEGT. The CDR3 has 14 amino acids. The DNA for the CDR3 is TGTGCCAGCAGTGAAGCGGGAGTCTGGGAAAAACTGTTTTTT. This gives the protein CASSEAGVWEKLFF.

The rearrangement uses TRBV3-1 (or the pseudogene TRBV3-2) and TRBJ2-5; maybe TRBD2 (6 bases). The germline V and J ends were trimmed by 3 bases and 4 bases, with 18 bases remaining between them. CDR1 is LGHDT, CDR2 YNNKEL, per germline (reference sequence). The CDR3 contains 16 residues. The CDR3 region has the DNA TGTGCCAGCAGCCAGGGGGGTACGGTCAGTTTAGAGACCCAGTACTTC. It yields the protein CASSQGGTVSLETQYF.

The chain employs TRBV12-2 and TRBJ2-7; the table names TRBD2, a call not compared with the DNA. TRBV12-2 is an annotated pseudogene. This CDR3 comprises 15 residues. The CDR3 spells CASRLRDGGFNGQYF. CDR3 sequence (DNA): TGTGCAAGTCGCCTCCGGGACGGGGGGTTTAACGGGCAGTACTTC.

This sequence joins TRBV7-2 and TRBJ1-3; 8 positions agree with TRBD1. Germline CDR1 SGHTA, CDR2 FQGNSA. The CDR3 contains 14 residues. V was pared by 5 bases and J by 16 bases, with 16 bases of the junction left unmatched. The chain's CDR3 is CASSADWTGRVTYF. CDR3 DNA: TGTGCCAGCAGCGCAGACTGGACAGGGAGGGTGACGTATTTT.

In nucleotides, the CDR3 is TGCGCCAGCAGCTCTCAGGGCCCTGGCTACACCTTC. Protein product: CASSSQGPGYTF. The rearrangement joins TRBV5-1 to TRBJ1-2; possible D gene TRBD1, 5 bases. The germline CDR1 and CDR2 sequences are SGHRS and YFSETQ. Trimming left V 3 bases short and J 7 bases short, with 10 bases between. The CDR3 runs to 12 residues.

V gene TRBV20-1 combines with J gene TRBJ1-1; D remains unclear. V was pared by 3 bases and J by 6 bases, with 8 bases between. The CDR3 extends over 11 amino acids. Germline assignment: CDR1 DFQATT and CDR2 SNEGSKA (reference sequence). In DNA, the CDR3 is TGCAGTGCTAGTATCGGTCCTGAAGCTTTCTTT. Translating gives CSASIGPEAFF.

The chain carries TRBV3-1 (or the pseudogene TRBV3-2) and TRBJ1-2; D ambiguous. The germline gives CDR1 LGHDT, CDR2 YNNKEL (reference sequence). The CDR3 spans 19 residues. V was trimmed by 0 bases and J by 4 bases, leaving 24 bases between them. The CDR3 loop is CASSQDRPISSEVPYGYTF. The CDR3 DNA reads TGTGCCAGCAGCCAAGATCGCCCCATTTCGTCCGAGGTCCCCTATGGCTACACCTTC.

J is TRBJ1-4 and V is TRBV14; 7 bases fit TRBD1. The V and J ends lost 2 bases and 5 bases, in that order; junction bases with no gene match: 11. The CDR3 is made up of 17 amino acids. CDR1 is SGHDN and CDR2 is FVKESK in the germline V gene. CDR3 nucleotide sequence: TGTGCCAGCAGCCAATGGAGAGGGGGCGGTGGGAATGAAAAACTGTTTTTT. Protein product: CASSQWRGGGGNEKLFF.

This chain connects TRBV14 to TRBJ1-2, with D possibly being TRBD1 (5 bases). In germline, CDR1 is SGHDN, CDR2 FVKESK. The length of the CDR3 is 14 residues. Trimming shortened V by 1 base and J by 5 bases, and 11 bases separated the two germline ends. CDR3 region: CASSQGTLTYGYTF. In DNA, the CDR3 is TGTGCCAGCAGCCAAGGGACACTCACATATGGCTACACCTTC.

J is TRBJ1-1 and V is TRBV29-1, with 7 bases aligning to TRBD1. CDR1 is SQVTM and CDR2 is ANQGSEA in the germline V gene. This CDR3 region has 13 residues. V lost 7 bases and J lost 1; bases outside the gene matches: 6. The CDR3 sequence: CSATRQGNTEAFF. In DNA, the CDR3 is TGCAGCGCCACACGACAGGGGAACACTGAAGCTTTCTTT.

V is TRBV7-3 and J is TRBJ1-1; the D gene is possibly TRBD1 (5 bases). V was cut by 2 bases and J by 2 bases, with 15 bases left in between. The CDR3 sequence is 16 residues long. CDR1 and CDR2 (germline): SGHTA, FQGTGA. CDR3: CASSLVEGRGNTEAFF. The CDR3 DNA is TGTGCCAGCAGCTTAGTGGAAGGGAGGGGTAACACTGAAGCTTTCTTT. The whole variable domain, filled in from reference TRBV7-3 and TRBJ1-1, reads GAGVSQTPSNKVTEKGKYVELRCDPISGHTALYWYRQSLGQGPEFLIYFQGTGAADDSGLPNDRFFAVRPEGSVSTLKIQRTERGDSAVYLCASSLVEGRGNTEAFFGQGTRLTVV.

The chain links TRBV18 to TRBJ2-2, with a tentative D call TRBD1 (5 bases). Deletions cut 2 bases from V and 2 bases from J, with 9 bases between. The V gene's germline CDR1 is KGHSH and CDR2 LQKENI. This CDR3 has 15 residues. CDR3 sequence: CASSPGATNTGELFF. The CDR3 DNA reads TGTGCCAGCTCACCAGGGGCAACCAACACCGGGGAGCTGTTTTTT.

This clone showed up just a few times. The chain is built from TRBV6-2 or TRBV6-3 and TRBJ2-5; tentatively, D is TRBD1 (6 bases). The CDR3 length is 16 residues. From germline, CDR1 is MNHEY and CDR2 SVGEGT. V lost 6 bases, J lost 5 bases, and 22 bases lay in between. CDR3 DNA: TGTGCCAGCAGCCGACAGGTGAAGAGGAGACCGGAGACCCAGTACTTC. This codes for CASSRQVKRRPETQYF.

This clone showed up just once. The J gene is TRBJ1-3, the V gene TRBV5-1, with D perhaps TRBD1 (5 bases). The germline gives CDR1 SGHRS, CDR2 YFSETQ. The CDR3 covers 15 residues. With 3 bases removed from V and 1 base from J, the gap between germline ends came to 11 bases. CDR3 coding DNA: TGCGCCAGCAGCTGGGCCGGGGGTTCTGGAAACACCATATATTTT. This sequence encodes CASSWAGGSGNTIYF.

The J gene is TRBJ2-1, the V gene TRBV19, with D tentatively TRBD2 (6 bases). Germline assignment: CDR1 LNHDA and CDR2 SQIVND (reference sequence). The length of the CDR3 is 15 residues. Trimming took off 5 bases at V and 0 bases at J, with 11 bases between the two ends. The CDR3, as DNA: TGTGCCAGTAGTTTCCCCGGGGGCTCCTACAATGAGCAGTTCTTC. Its protein product is CASSFPGGSYNEQFF.

This clone appeared a few times. V gene TRBV12-3 or TRBV12-4 combines with J gene TRBJ1-1; D is undetermined. The length of the CDR3 is 13 residues. V dropped 6 bases and J dropped 3 bases, with 11 bases sitting between them. As DNA, the CDR3 is TGTGCCAGCAGCAGACTGAGGGACACTGAAGCTTTCTTT. Protein sequence: CASSRLRDTEAFF.

The chain employs TRBV30 and TRBJ2-7; 7 bases map to TRBD1. Germline V CDR1 and CDR2: GTSNPN, SVGIG (reference sequence). There are 12 residues in the CDR3. After removal of 6 bases from V and 0 bases from J, the junction contained 2 bases not matched to a gene. The CDR3 DNA follows: TGTGCCTGCAACAGGGGCTCCTACGAGCAGTACTTC. Amino acids: CACNRGSYEQYF.

This chain links TRBV5-1 with TRBJ1-4; possibly TRBD1 for D (6 bases). V was cut by 4 bases and J by 0 bases, with 10 bases left in between. Germline assignment: CDR1 SGHRS and CDR2 YFSETQ. This CDR3 is 15 amino acids long. DNA of the CDR3: TGCGCCAGCAGCAAGGACAGTGCAACTAATGAAAAACTGTTTTTT. It specifies CASSKDSATNEKLFF.

V and J are TRBV4-1 and TRBJ2-1; no firm D call. V lost 1 base to trimming and J lost 0 bases, with 13 bases between them. This CDR3 is built from 17 residues. Germline V lookup: CDR1 MGHRA, CDR2 YSYEKL. CDR3 nucleotide sequence: TGCGCCAGCAGCCAAGCAATCCATTCGGGCTCCTACAATGAGCAGTTCTTC. Residues: CASSQAIHSGSYNEQFF.

This chain links TRBV9 with TRBJ1-2, with a weak D call TRBD1 (5 bases). CDR3 length equals 14 residues. CDR1 SGDLS and CDR2 YYNGEE come from the germline V gene. V gave up 2 bases and J gave up 8 bases, with 16 bases separating them. The CDR3 nucleotides read TGTGCCAGCAGCGTCACGGGGGAATCGCGGGGCTACACCTTC. This codes for CASSVTGESRGYTF.

The chain uses TRBV2 and TRBJ1-1; a possible D gene is TRBD1 (5 bases). V was trimmed by 2 bases and J by 5 bases, leaving 12 bases between them. The CDR3 totals 14 residues. CDR1 SNHLY and CDR2 FYNNEI come from the germline V gene. The CDR3 spells CASSEPEKGTEAFF. CDR3 nucleotide sequence: TGTGCCAGCAGTGAACCCGAGAAGGGGACTGAAGCTTTCTTT.

This clone occurred a few times. CDR3 in DNA: TGTGCCACCAGCAGAGATTTGTTCGGGGGTCAGCCCCAGCATTTT. Its translation: CATSRDLFGGQPQHF. The chain employs TRBV15 and TRBJ1-5; D might be TRBD1 (5 bases). The germline V gene has CDR1 LNHNV and CDR2 YYDKDF (reference sequence). Trimming removed 0 bases from V and 6 bases from J, with 12 bases in between. The CDR3 is 15 residues long.

The table lists this clone with a count of one. The rearrangement joins TRBV25-1 to TRBJ2-3, with D possibly matching TRBD1 (5 bases). The CDR3 covers 15 residues. Trimming cost V 4 bases and J 9 bases, with 20 bases left between them. The germline V gene encodes CDR1 MGHDK and CDR2 SYGVNS. The CDR3 loop is CASSGGSRPWRTQYF. As DNA, the CDR3 is TGTGCCAGCAGTGGGGGCTCCCGCCCTTGGCGGACGCAGTATTTT. The entire variable domain, with the rest obtained from reference TRBV25-1 and TRBJ2-3, is as follows: EADIYQTPRYLVIGTGKKITLECSQTMGHDKMYWYQQDPGMELHLIHYSYGVNSTEKGDLSSESTVSRIRTEHFPLTLESARPSHTSQYLCASSGGSRPWRTQYFGPGTRLTVL.

The chain has TRBV5-1 and TRBJ2-4; TRBD1 agrees at 7 bases. Looked up from germline, CDR1 is SGHRS and CDR2 is YFSETQ. J was trimmed by 0 bases and V by 3 bases; bases with no gene match: 6. The CDR3 is 16 residues long. In DNA, the CDR3 is TGCGCCAGCAGCTGGGGGACAGATCTAGCCAAAAACATTCAGTACTTC. Residues: CASSWGTDLAKNIQYF.

The rearrangement joins TRBV7-9 to TRBJ1-4, with D maybe TRBD1 (6 bases). The ends were cut back, 3 bases at V and 5 bases at J, with 10 bases in the middle. CDR3 length: 14 residues. Germline assignment: CDR1 SEHNR and CDR2 FQNEAQ (reference sequence). CDR3 sequence: CASSFGQTNEKLFF. CDR3 DNA: TGTGCCAGCAGCTTTGGACAGACGAATGAAAAACTGTTTTTT.